This T cell receptor (beta chain) came from a study of T cell changes during pregnancy in multiple sclerosis. CDR1 SGHRS and CDR2 YFSETQ come from the germline V gene. The V end was cut by 7 bases, the J end by 5 bases, with 13 bases between. This CDR3 region has 14 residues. Here immunoSEQ multiplex PCR was the method, and the copy in TCRdb shows in-frame clones only, minus some. This table has 70,000 to 80,000 clones, 90% to 95% appearing once. This sequence joins TRBV5-1 and TRBJ1-6; D possibly corresponds to TRBD1 (5 bases). The TCR was taken from a female donor with multiple sclerosis, enrolled in a pregnancy study. Source: CD4+ T cells from peripheral blood mononuclear cells, taken before pregnancy. The CDR3 is CASCRTPDNSPLHF. CDR3 nucleotides: TGCGCCAGCTGCCGGACACCCGATAATTCACCCCTCCACTTT. The full variable domain, rest sourced from reference TRBV5-1 and TRBJ1-6, is KAGVTQTPRYLIKTRGQQVTLSCSPISGHRSVSWYQQTPGQGLQFLFEYFSETQRNKGNFPGRFSGRQFSNSRSEMNVSTLELGDSALYLCASCRTPDNSPLHFGNGTRLTVT.